The present T cell receptor beta chain was sequenced within a study of shared clonotypes between healthy human individuals. Study-level information: Used for every donor were three CD4 naive, three CD4 memory, two CD8 naive and one CD8 memory plate.

Worth noting for this clone: Its target is unknown.

Assay: immunoSEQ multiplex PCR; the TCRdb copy retains only in-frame clones and omits some. This table holds millions of clones, around 93% found once. The CDR3 has 13 residues. Germline CDR1 is SGHRS and CDR2 is YFSETQ. Deletions cut 0 bases from V and 7 bases from J, with 8 bases between. Study outcomes and limitations: Investigators collected only blood, and repertoires in tissues likely differ.

Naivety among CD8 cells was defined by CD45RO negativity and positive CCR7 selection, thereby excluding terminally differentiated effector memory CD45RA+ cells. The sequence was collected from a man aged 18 to 29 in good health. Some clones in this sample may be carry-over from other donors' samples. The chain joins TRBV5-1 to TRBJ2-1; D perhaps matches TRBD1 (5 bases). Sequenced: naive CD8+ T cells from PBMCs. The CDR3 sequence: CASSLEGPNEQFF. The CDR3 nucleotides are TGCGCCAGCAGCTTGGAGGGGCCAAATGAGCAGTTCTTC.